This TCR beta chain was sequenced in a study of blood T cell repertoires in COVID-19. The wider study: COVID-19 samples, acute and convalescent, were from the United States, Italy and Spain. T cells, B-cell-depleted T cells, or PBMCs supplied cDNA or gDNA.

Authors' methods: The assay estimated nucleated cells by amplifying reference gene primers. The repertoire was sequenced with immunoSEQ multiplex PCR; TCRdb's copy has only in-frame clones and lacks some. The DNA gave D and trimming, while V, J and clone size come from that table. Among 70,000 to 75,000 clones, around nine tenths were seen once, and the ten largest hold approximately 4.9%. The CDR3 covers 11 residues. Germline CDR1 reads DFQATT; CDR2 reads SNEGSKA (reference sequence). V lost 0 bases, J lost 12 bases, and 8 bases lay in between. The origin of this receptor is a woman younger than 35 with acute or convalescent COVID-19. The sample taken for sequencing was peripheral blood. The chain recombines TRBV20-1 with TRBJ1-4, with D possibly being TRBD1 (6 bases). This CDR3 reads CSARDHRELFF. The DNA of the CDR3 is TGCAGTGCTAGAGATCACAGGGAACTGTTTTTT.